The 32 T cell receptor beta chains reported below all come from one sample, sequenced in a study of T cells in Graves' hyperthyroidism and ophthalmopathy. RNA transcripts provided the source from which TCR beta CDR3 regions were amplified. A first-round RT-PCR of the TCR CDR3 used the HTBI primer set. Each CDR3 protein gets one entry after TCRdb re-called the multiplex PCR reads with MiXCR. The table lists around 300,000 distinct CDR3 sequences, about an eighth of them singletons. Sequenced input: blood. Source of these receptors: a woman in her 40s with Graves' hyperthyroidism.

This clonotype appeared many times. The chain links TRBV6-1 to TRBJ2-5; the match to TRBD2 covers 11 bases. The germline V gene encodes CDR1 MNHNS and CDR2 SASEGT. V trimming: 5 bases; J trimming: 6 bases; junction bases outside the gene matches: 5. The CDR3 totals 14 residues. CDR3 region: CASSLAGGLKTQYF. The CDR3 bases are TGTGCCAGCAGTTTAGCGGGAGGGCTCAAGACCCAGTACTTC.

This clonotype was picked up a small number of times. This rearrangement joins TRBV4-1 to TRBJ2-5, with TRBD1 matching 10 bases. The trim removed 2 bases at V and 4 bases at J, leaving 4 bases unmatched. The CDR3 is 15 residues long. CDR1 and CDR2 (germline): MGHRA, YSYEKL. The CDR3 DNA is TGCGCCAGCAGCCAACAGACAGGGGGCGTAGAGACCCAGTACTTC. Translation gives CASSQQTGGVETQYF.

This clonotype was detected a few times. The V and J genes are TRBV29-1 and TRBJ2-1; either TRBD1 or TRBD2 may fit D (7 bases each). Germline CDR1 reads SQVTM; CDR2 reads ANQGSEA. This CDR3 region has 13 residues. V lost 4 bases, J lost 3 bases, and 10 bases lay in between. The CDR3 coding sequence is TGCAGCGTTGCAGGGGGGGACTACAATGAGCAGTTCTTC. Encoded protein: CSVAGGDYNEQFF.

This rearrangement joins TRBV4-2 to TRBJ1-2; D possibly corresponds to TRBD1 (6 bases). The V end lost 1 base, the J end lost 2 bases, and 14 bases lay between the germline ends. Germline V gene lookup returns CDR1 LGHNA and CDR2 YNFKEQ. This CDR3 contains 16 residues. Here the CDR3 DNA reads TGTGCCAGCAGCCAAGCCCCGCGGCAGGGGAACTATGGCTACACCTTC. It encodes CASSQAPRQGNYGYTF.

The chain has TRBV7-6 and TRBJ1-5; no reliable D call. Trimming cost V 2 bases and J 1 base, with 9 bases left between them. Germline V gives CDR1 SGHVS, CDR2 FNYEAQ. This CDR3 is built from 15 residues. This chain's CDR3 is CASSLSRGSNQPQHF. The CDR3 nucleotides are TGTGCCAGCAGCTTATCTCGTGGGAGCAATCAGCCCCAGCATTTT. Filled out from reference TRBV7-6 and TRBJ1-5, the complete variable domain reads GAGVSQSPRYKVTKRGQDVALRCDPISGHVSLYWYRQALGQGPEFLTYFNYEAQQDKSGLPNDRFSAERPEGSISTLTIQRTEQRDSAMYRCASSLSRGSNQPQHFGDGTRLSIL.

The chain employs TRBV2 and TRBJ2-5; 9 bases match TRBD2. Germline CDR1 reads SNHLY; CDR2 reads FYNNEI. CDR3 size: 15 residues. V was pared by 10 bases and J by 4 bases, with 13 bases of the junction left unmatched. The CDR3 reads CAIRPSGKDVETQYF. The CDR3 nucleotides read TGTGCCATCAGACCTAGCGGGAAAGATGTAGAGACCCAGTACTTC.

This clonotype has ten or more counts. This chain joins TRBV28 and TRBJ1-2; no definite D call. Germline lookup yields CDR1 MDHEN and CDR2 SYDVKM. This CDR3 has 12 residues. V was pared by 4 bases and J by 8 bases, with 11 bases between. The CDR3 protein is CASSWRDWGYTF. The CDR3 DNA reads TGTGCCAGCAGTTGGCGGGATTGGGGCTACACCTTC.

This clonotype has a count of ten or more. The V and J genes are TRBV11-1 and TRBJ1-4; TRBD1 might be the D (5 bases). Germline loops: CDR1 SGHAT, CDR2 FQDESV (reference sequence). V gave up 5 bases and J gave up 6 bases, with 19 bases separating them. This CDR3 has 16 amino acids. CDR3 DNA: TGTGCCAGCAGCCTCCGGGACTCCCGAGGATATGAAAAACTGTTTTTT. As protein: CASSLRDSRGYEKLFF.

The gene calls are TRBV20-1 and TRBJ2-7, with 9 bases fitting TRBD2. V was pared by 6 bases and J by 7 bases, with 16 bases of the junction left unmatched. This CDR3 region has 15 residues. Per the germline V gene, CDR1 is DFQATT and CDR2 is SNEGSKA (reference sequence). CDR3 in DNA: TGCAGTGCGAGACTTCCTGGCGGGAGGGTGGGGGAGCAGTACTTC. Amino acid sequence: CSARLPGGRVGEQYF.

This rearrangement joins TRBV28 to TRBJ2-5, with TRBD1 identical over 9 bases. Trimming at V came to 6 bases and at J to 5 bases, leaving 4 bases not matched to a gene. The CDR3 length is 13 residues. Germline V lookup: CDR1 MDHEN, CDR2 SYDVKM. The CDR3 sequence is CASRQGAGETQYF. CDR3 bases: TGTGCCAGCAGACAGGGGGCTGGGGAGACCCAGTACTTC.

This clonotype was observed at least ten times. The V call is TRBV5-6, the J call TRBJ2-5; the D call may be TRBD1 or TRBD2 (5 bases each). This CDR3 comprises 14 residues. Germline CDR1 SGHDT, CDR2 YYEEEE. The V gene lost 5 bases and the J gene lost 4 bases, with 15 bases spanning the gap. The chain's CDR3 is CASRVRGRGETQYF. CDR3 bases: TGTGCCAGCAGGGTCCGGGGCCGGGGAGAGACCCAGTACTTC.

This clonotype was seen at least ten times. J is TRBJ2-1 and V is TRBV6-6, with a weak D call TRBD2 (5 bases). Trimming stripped 2 bases from V and 0 bases from J, with 8 bases between. CDR3 size: 15 residues. Germline V gives CDR1 MNHNY, CDR2 SVGAGI (reference sequence). The DNA of the CDR3 is TGTGCCAGCAGTTACCGAGCGGACTCCTACAATGAGCAGTTCTTC. Residues: CASSYRADSYNEQFF.

Ten or more counts support this clonotype. The chain couples TRBV5-4 to TRBJ2-7, with TRBD2 matching 10 bases. The CDR3 has 15 amino acids. Germline CDR1 reads SGHNT; CDR2 reads YYREEE (reference sequence). V shed 4 bases, J shed 6 bases, and the junction held 10 bases outside the gene matches. The CDR3 nucleotides read TGTGCCAGCAGCAACCGAGCGGGAGGGCCGGGCGAGCAGTACTTC. Its protein is CASSNRAGGPGEQYF.

Concerning this clonotype: The junction shows a germline mismatch at one end, possibly a read error. The V and J genes are TRBV6-1 and TRBJ2-7; 8 positions agree with TRBD2. Germline-derived CDR1 and CDR2 are MNHNS and SASEGT. This CDR3 is 13 amino acids long. The CDR3 sequence is CASRWTSSYERYF. The CDR3 DNA reads as TGTGCCAGCAGGTGGACTAGCTCCTACGAGCGGTACTTC.

In this sample, this clonotype turned up many times. V and J are TRBV28 and TRBJ2-7, with a tentative D call TRBD2 (6 bases). Germline lookup yields CDR1 MDHEN and CDR2 SYDVKM. Trimming pared 10 bases from V and 2 bases from J, leaving 15 bases between. The CDR3 consists of 13 residues. The CDR3 sequence: CATLREEPYEQYF. CDR3 coding DNA: TGTGCCACCCTTAGGGAGGAACCCTACGAGCAGTACTTC.

This clonotype came up once. A read error may be the cause here, since a much bigger clone is one base away. This is likely a read error, given that the CDR3 carries no conserved phenylalanine or tryptophan at its end. The chain has TRBV6-5 and TRBJ2-1; 7 bases match TRBD2. Per germline, CDR1 MNHEY and CDR2 SVGAGI. This CDR3 spans 15 amino acids. V lost 2 bases to trimming and J lost 8 bases; unmatched junction nucleotides: 9. The CDR3 loop is CASSYPASGGDEQFS. DNA of the CDR3: TGTGCCAGCAGTTACCCGGCTAGCGGCGGCGATGAGCAGTTCTCC.

CDR3 DNA sequence: TGTGCCAGCACTAACCTCGACGGCAATCAGCCCCAGCATTTT. Amino acid sequence: CASTNLDGNQPQHF. The V and J genes are TRBV2 and TRBJ1-5; D not resolved. The CDR3 runs to 14 residues. Germline V lookup: CDR1 SNHLY, CDR2 FYNNEI. Trimming pared 7 bases from V and 2 bases from J, leaving 12 bases between.

This clonotype was counted ten times or more. The V call is TRBV2, the J call TRBJ2-2; TRBD2 might be the D (6 bases). Trimming left V 6 bases short and J 6 bases short, with 14 bases between. Germline CDR1 reads SNHLY; CDR2 reads FYNNEI. The CDR3 runs 14 residues. CDR3 nucleotides: TGTGCCAGCAGAAAACGGGACTCCGCCGGGGAGCTGTTTTTT. It is translated as CASRKRDSAGELFF. The full variable domain, completed using reference TRBV2 and TRBJ2-2, is EPEVTQTPSHQVTQMGQEVILRCVPISNHLYFYWYRQILGQKVEFLVSFYNNEISEKSEIFDDQFSVERPDGSNFTLKIRSTKLEDSAMYFCASRKRDSAGELFFGEGSRLTVL.

This clonotype was observed at least ten times. The J gene is TRBJ1-6, the V gene TRBV6-1; the D is unclear. The CDR3 extends over 14 amino acids. V was pared by 5 bases and J by 9 bases, with 14 bases between. CDR1 and CDR2 from the germline V gene are MNHNS and SASEGT. This chain's CDR3 is CASSSPNLGSPLHF. CDR3 coding DNA: TGTGCCAGCAGTTCTCCCAATTTAGGTTCACCCCTCCACTTT.

This clonotype showed up many times. V gene TRBV6-5 combines with J gene TRBJ1-2, with D perhaps matching TRBD1 (5 bases). CDR3 size: 14 residues. Germline V CDR1 and CDR2: MNHEY, SVGAGI. Deletions cut 3 bases from V and 8 bases from J, with 16 bases between. The CDR3 spells CASSYRDAGRGYTF. The CDR3 DNA is TGTGCCAGCAGTTATCGGGACGCGGGTCGGGGCTACACCTTC.

This CDR3 is CATSRGDTGANVLTF. The CDR3 DNA is TGTGCCACCAGCAGGGGTGATACTGGGGCCAACGTCCTGACTTTC. The V gene is TRBV15, the J gene TRBJ2-6; the D is unclear. CDR1 is LNHNV, CDR2 YYDKDF, per germline (reference sequence). This CDR3 has 15 amino acids. Deletions cut 3 bases from V and 2 bases from J, with 8 bases between. Together with reference TRBV15 and TRBJ2-6, the CDR3 gives the full variable domain: DAMVIQNPRYQVTQFGKPVTLSCSQTLNHNVMYWYQQKSSQAPKLLFHYYDKDFNNEADTPDNFQSRRPNTSFCFLDIRSPGLGDTAMYLCATSRGDTGANVLTFGAGSRLTVL.

In this sample, this clonotype turned up many times. V is TRBV7-9 and J is TRBJ1-2; D is unclear. Trimming shortened V by 6 bases and J by 0 bases, and 8 bases separated the two germline ends. Looked up from germline, CDR1 is SEHNR and CDR2 is FQNEAQ (reference sequence). CDR3 length: 13 residues. Here the CDR3 DNA reads TGTGCCAGCAGTCCTAAATCTAACTATGGCTACACCTTC. This codes for CASSPKSNYGYTF.

This clonotype has at least ten counts. V and J are TRBV6-1 and TRBJ2-3, with D possibly called TRBD1 or TRBD2 (5 bases each). CDR3 length: 15 residues. The V end was cut by 7 bases, the J end by 5 bases, with 19 bases between. Germline lookup yields CDR1 MNHNS and CDR2 SASEGT. CDR3 coding DNA: TGTGCCAGCAAGGGAGTGGAGGCTGGGGGAGATACGCAGTATTTT. This gives the protein CASKGVEAGGDTQYF.

A few counts support this clonotype. This rearrangement joins TRBV7-2 to TRBJ2-7; D not resolved. V was cut by 5 bases and J by 2 bases, with 10 bases left in between. There are 13 residues in the CDR3. Germline-derived CDR1 and CDR2 are SGHTA and FQGNSA. The CDR3 DNA reads as TGTGCCAGCAGCAATCGGCAGGCCTACGAGCAGTACTTC. Translated, it gives CASSNRQAYEQYF.

The CDR3 coding sequence is TGTGCCAGCAGCCTCCTGGACAGGGTCCCCAACACCATATATTTT. It specifies CASSLLDRVPNTIYF. The rearrangement joins TRBV5-5 to TRBJ1-3; 8 bases match TRBD1. The CDR3 is 15 amino acids. CDR1 is SGHKS and CDR2 is YYEKEE in the germline V gene (reference sequence). The V gene end was trimmed by 4 bases and the J gene end by 7 bases; junction bases not matched to a gene: 10.

This clonotype has ten or more counts. The genes are TRBV12-3 or TRBV12-4 and TRBJ2-7; the match to TRBD1 covers 9 bases. Losses at the gene ends were 6 bases for V and 5 bases for J; bases not matched to a gene: 8. The CDR3 covers 14 residues. The CDR3 DNA reads TGTGCCAGCAGCTCCGGACAGGGGATTAACGAGCAGTACTTC. Amino acids: CASSSGQGINEQYF.

The chain links TRBV9 to TRBJ1-2; D not certain. The germline V gene encodes CDR1 SGDLS and CDR2 YYNGEE. CDR3 length: 15 amino acids. Trimming left V 4 bases short and J 0 bases short, with 13 bases between. CDR3 in DNA: TGTGCCAGCAGCTCCCGACACCGAGCTAACTATGGCTACACCTTC. Protein sequence: CASSSRHRANYGYTF. Supplemented by reference TRBV9 and TRBJ1-2, the full variable domain reads DSGVTQTPKHLITATGQRVTLRCSPRSGDLSVYWYQQSLDQGLQFLIQYYNGEERAKGNILERFSAQQFPDLHSELNLSSLELGDSALYFCASSSRHRANYGYTFGSGTRLTVV.

This clonotype has just a few counts. J is TRBJ1-5 and V is TRBV19; D remains ambiguous. This CDR3 comprises 15 residues. CDR1 LNHDA and CDR2 SQIVND come from the germline V gene (reference sequence). V was cut by 5 bases and J by 0 bases, with 11 bases left in between. CDR3 sequence (DNA): TGTGCCAGTAGTCGACAAGCTTATAGCAATCAGCCCCAGCATTTT. Protein product: CASSRQAYSNQPQHF.

This clonotype was counted only a few times. The chain uses TRBV5-8 and TRBJ2-7; 9 bases align to TRBD2. Germline assignment: CDR1 SGHTS and CDR2 YDEGEE. Trimming at V came to 0 bases and at J to 0 bases, leaving 7 bases not matched to a gene. This CDR3 spans 17 amino acids. CDR3 DNA sequence: TGTGCCAGCAGCTTGGCCTTCGGACTAGCGATCTCCTACGAGCAGTACTTC. It specifies CASSLAFGLAISYEQYF.

Ten or more counts support this clonotype. The chain combines TRBV10-3 with TRBJ2-7; 7 nucleotides match TRBD2. The CDR3 has 13 residues. V was pared by 3 bases and J by 6 bases, with 5 bases of the junction left unmatched. Germline CDR1 reads ENHRY; CDR2 reads SYGVKD. This CDR3 is CAISDGRVGEQYF. CDR3 DNA: TGTGCCATCAGTGATGGGAGGGTGGGCGAGCAGTACTTC.

This clonotype was picked up many times. The chain is built from TRBV20-1 and TRBJ1-1, with D tentatively TRBD1 (5 bases). The CDR3 contains 14 residues. The germline V gene has CDR1 DFQATT and CDR2 SNEGSKA (reference sequence). Between the trimmed V and J ends, which lost 5 bases and 1 base, there was a span of 14 bases. CDR3 sequence reads: CSARQHQGNTEAFF. Written as DNA, the CDR3 is TGCAGTGCTCGACAGCACCAGGGGAACACTGAAGCTTTCTTT.

This clonotype was seen at least ten times. The rearrangement joins TRBV24-1 to TRBJ2-7; TRBD2 might be the D (5 bases). Trimming removed 5 bases from V and 5 bases from J, with 18 bases in between. The germline CDR1 and CDR2 sequences are KGHDR and SFDVKD. The length of the CDR3 is 15 residues. The CDR3 here is CATSAGEMSRDEQYF. The CDR3 DNA reads TGTGCCACCAGTGCCGGGGAGATGTCGAGGGACGAGCAGTACTTC.